A selection of T cell receptor beta chains follows, all from one sample in a study of metastatic and nonmetastatic thyroid tumors. TCRdb re-called the PCR reads through MiXCR. The sample lists about 27,000 clones; more than 25% were seen once. The sample taken for sequencing was blood. The receptors come from a female donor with papillary thyroid cancer or a benign thyroid nodule (not recorded which). Some clones in this sample may be carry-over from other donors' samples. Each CDR3 is given with its conserved first and last residue. A D gene is named only where the DNA matches it firmly. Clone size, where shown, is once, few, many, or a class for clones that have expanded.

size: few
D: TRBD2
V: TRBV6-1
J: TRBJ2-1
DNA: TGTGCCAGCAGCCCGCTAGCGGGGGACTACAATGAGCAGTTCTTC
CDR3: CASSPLAGDYNEQFF

size: NA
D: NA
V: TRBV5-1
J: TRBJ2-1
DNA: TGCGCCAGCAGCTTGGAGGTCGTCCCGTGGGTTGAGCAGTTCTTC
CDR3: CASSLEVVPWVEQFF

size: many
D: NA
V: TRBV19
J: TRBJ1-2
DNA: TGTGCCAGTAGTGACACAGGTGTTATCTCTTATGGCTACACCTTC
CDR3: CASSDTGVISYGYTF

size: NA
D: NA
V: TRBV18
J: TRBJ2-2
DNA: TGTGCCAGCTCACCATGCCCAGCGGTAAGAGGCACCGGGGAGCTGTTTTTT
CDR3: CASSPCPAVRGTGELFF

size: many
D: NA
V: TRBV19
J: TRBJ1-5
DNA: TGTGCCAGTAAAAGAGACGGGAATCAGCCCCAGCATTTT
CDR3: CASKRDGNQPQHF

size: NA
D: NA
V: TRBV4-1
J: TRBJ2-5
DNA: TGCGCCAGCAGCCAAGGGTCGACAGCTTTCCAAGAGACCCAGTACTTC
CDR3: CASSQGSTAFQETQYF

size: many
D: NA
V: TRBV7-2
J: TRBJ2-1
DNA: TGTGCCAGCAGCTTAGCGGGAATGGTATCCCATGAGCAGTTCTTC
CDR3: CASSLAGMVSHEQFF

size: NA
D: NA
V: TRBV3-1
J: TRBJ2-3
DNA: TGTGCCAGCAGCCAAGAGAGAGACACAGATACGCAGTATTTT
CDR3: CASSQERDTDTQYF

size: NA
D: TRBD1
V: TRBV6-1
J: TRBJ2-7
DNA: TGTGCCAGCAGTGAAGGGACAGGGGGCTCCGAGCAGTACTTC
CDR3: CASSEGTGGSEQYF

size: few
D: NA
V: TRBV2
J: TRBJ1-5
DNA: TGTGCCAGCAGTAGAGGGGCTGCTCAGCCCCAGCATTTT
CDR3: CASSRGAAQPQHF

size: NA
D: NA
V: TRBV19
J: TRBJ1-2
DNA: TGTGCCAGTAATTCCCAGCCGGGCGGCTATGGCTACACCTTC
CDR3: CASNSQPGGYGYTF

size: NA
D: NA
V: TRBV28
J: TRBJ2-5
DNA: TGTGCCAGCAGCTGTATTTCAGCGGATGAGACCCAGTACTTC
CDR3: CASSCISADETQYF

size: NA
D: NA
V: TRBV7-9
J: TRBJ2-5
DNA: TGTGCCAGCAGAGGTGGCTTCATGGTAGAGACCCAGTACTTC
CDR3: CASRGGFMVETQYF

size: NA
D: NA
V: TRBV20-1
J: TRBJ2-7
DNA: TGCAGTGCTACGGGTCTCCAGAGCTCCTACGAGCAGTACTTC
CDR3: CSATGLQSSYEQYF

size: medium-sized
D: NA
V: TRBV20-1
J: TRBJ1-6
DNA: TGCAGTGCTAGAGATCGGGGGAGTACCTATAATTCACCCCTCCACTTT
CDR3: CSARDRGSTYNSPLHF

size: NA
D: TRBD1
V: TRBV18
J: TRBJ2-7
DNA: TGTGCCAGCTCACCTGGACAGGGGATAGGCGAGCAGTACTTC
CDR3: CASSPGQGIGEQYF

size: many
D: NA
V: TRBV5-1
J: TRBJ2-2
DNA: TGCGCCAGCAGCTTCAGAGCGGCTAATACCGGGGAGCTGTTTTTT
CDR3: CASSFRAANTGELFF

size: NA
D: NA
V: TRBV7-2
J: TRBJ2-5
DNA: TGTGCCAGCAGCTTTAACATGGAGACCCAGTACTTC
CDR3: CASSFNMETQYF

size: few
D: NA
V: TRBV30
J: TRBJ1-1
DNA: TGTGCCTGGAGCGAACGGGGATTCAGTGAAGCTTTCTTT
CDR3: CAWSERGFSEAFF

size: NA
D: NA
V: TRBV4-1
J: TRBJ1-1
DNA: TGCGCCAGCAGCCAAGTGGGAGAGGGCACTGAAGCTTTCTTT
CDR3: CASSQVGEGTEAFF

size: NA
D: NA
V: TRBV11-2
J: TRBJ1-6
DNA: TGTGCCAGCAGCTTAGAAAGGTCCTCGCCCCTCCACTTT
CDR3: CASSLERSSPLHF

size: NA
D: NA
V: TRBV6-1
J: TRBJ1-2
DNA: TGTGCCAGCAGTGACGTAGGGGTTTCGGGCGGATATGGCTACACCTTC
CDR3: CASSDVGVSGGYGYTF

size: many
D: NA
V: TRBV25-1
J: TRBJ2-3
DNA: TGTGCCAGCAGTTCAGGCGGGTTGACAGATACGCAGTATTTT
CDR3: CASSSGGLTDTQYF

size: few
D: NA
V: TRBV15
J: TRBJ2-2
DNA: TGTGCCACCAGCGGCACGCCGGCCGGGGAGCTGTTTTTT
CDR3: CATSGTPAGELFF

size: NA
D: NA
V: TRBV5-1
J: TRBJ2-1
DNA: TGCGCCAGCAGCTTGGGGCGAGCGGCGTACAATGAGCAGTTCTTC
CDR3: CASSLGRAAYNEQFF

size: medium-sized
D: NA
V: TRBV5-1
J: TRBJ1-3
DNA: TGCGCCAGCAGCTCCTCAAACTCTGGAAACACCATATATTTT
CDR3: CASSSSNSGNTIYF

size: many
D: NA
V: TRBV5-6
J: TRBJ1-2
DNA: TGTGCCAGCAGCCCACCGGGGACGGCTAACTATGGCTACACCTTC
CDR3: CASSPPGTANYGYTF

size: many
D: TRBD1
V: TRBV5-1
J: TRBJ1-3
DNA: TGCGCCGGTTACCTCGCTGACAGGGTCTTGTACAGGCCTGGAAACACCATATATTTT
CDR3: CAGYLADRVLYRPGNTIYF

size: few
D: TRBD2
V: TRBV6-2/TRBV6-3
J: TRBJ2-7
DNA: TGTGCCAGCAGCCACGGACTAGCGGGAGTCGAGCAGTACTTC
CDR3: CASSHGLAGVEQYF

size: NA
D: TRBD1
V: TRBV20-1
J: TRBJ1-1
DNA: TGCAGTGCCCCCGGGACAGGGCGAGAAGCTTTCTTT
CDR3: CSAPGTGREAFF

size: many
D: NA
V: TRBV12-3/TRBV12-4
J: TRBJ2-6
DNA: TGTGCCAGCAGTTTATCTGTTCCTGGGGCCAACGTCCTGGCTTTC
CDR3: CASSLSVPGANVLAF

size: NA
D: NA
V: TRBV27
J: TRBJ2-3
DNA: TGTGCCAGCAAGGAACCCGGGCTAGAGGTTAGCACAGATACGCAGTACTTT
CDR3: CASKEPGLEVSTDTQYF

size: NA
D: NA
V: TRBV12-3/TRBV12-4
J: TRBJ1-5
DNA: TGTGCCAGCTTGCGCTGGCAGGCCAATCAGCCCCAGCATTTT
CDR3: CASLRWQANQPQHF

size: many
D: NA
V: TRBV7-9
J: TRBJ2-2
DNA: TGTGCCAGCAGCCAGGGGGGCACCGGGGAGCTGTTTTTT
CDR3: CASSQGGTGELFF

size: NA
D: NA
V: TRBV11-1
J: TRBJ2-2
DNA: TGTGCCAGCAGCTATAGGGGCGGGGAGCTGTTTTTT
CDR3: CASSYRGGELFF

size: few
D: TRBD1
V: TRBV25-1
J: TRBJ1-3
DNA: TGTGCCAGCAGTGGGGACAGGGGTCGGGACACCATATATTTT
CDR3: CASSGDRGRDTIYF

size: few
D: NA
V: TRBV12-3/TRBV12-4
J: TRBJ1-1
DNA: TGTGCCAGCAGTATAACAGCAAACACTGAAGCTTTCTTT
CDR3: CASSITANTEAFF

size: many
D: NA
V: TRBV9
J: TRBJ1-5
DNA: TGTGCCAGCAGCGTAGAAAGGGATCAGCCCCAGCATTTT
CDR3: CASSVERDQPQHF

size: NA
D: NA
V: TRBV11-2
J: TRBJ2-2
DNA: TGTGCCAGCATCTTAGTAGCCCCGTACTCGAACACCGGGGAGCTGTTTTTT
CDR3: CASILVAPYSNTGELFF

size: many
D: NA
V: TRBV7-8
J: TRBJ2-1
DNA: TGTGCCAGCAGCTTGGGGCGGGACAATGAGCAGTTCTTC
CDR3: CASSLGRDNEQFF

size: few
D: NA
V: TRBV3-1
J: TRBJ1-2
DNA: TGTGCCAGCAGCCAAGATCGTGGCAGGGGAAACTATGGCTACACCTTC
CDR3: CASSQDRGRGNYGYTF

size: NA
D: NA
V: TRBV7-8
J: TRBJ2-7
DNA: TGTGCCAGCAGCTTAGATCACGTGGTCGAGCAGTACTTC
CDR3: CASSLDHVVEQYF

size: NA
D: TRBD2
V: TRBV20-1
J: TRBJ2-7
DNA: TGCAGTGCCGGTACTAGCGGGAGTTCAAACGAGCAGTACTTC
CDR3: CSAGTSGSSNEQYF

size: many
D: NA
V: TRBV2
J: TRBJ2-1
DNA: TGTGCCAGCAGTGATTGGGCCTCGAGCTCCTACAATGAGCAGTTCTTC
CDR3: CASSDWASSSYNEQFF

size: many
D: NA
V: TRBV11-2
J: TRBJ2-5
DNA: TGTGCCAGCAGCTTAACGACGGGAGCGACAGAGACCCAGTACTTC
CDR3: CASSLTTGATETQYF

size: NA
D: NA
V: TRBV20-1
J: TRBJ2-6
DNA: TGCAGTGCTAGTTTCGGTGGGTCCAACGTCCTGACTTTC
CDR3: CSASFGGSNVLTF

size: medium-sized
D: NA
V: TRBV27
J: TRBJ1-1
DNA: TGTGCCAGCAGTTTACAAGCGAACACTGAAGCTTTCTTT
CDR3: CASSLQANTEAFF

size: NA
D: NA
V: TRBV30
J: TRBJ2-3
DNA: TGTGCCTGGAGTGAAGCAACGGGGGATACGCAGTATTTT
CDR3: CAWSEATGDTQYF

size: NA
D: TRBD2
V: TRBV5-5
J: TRBJ2-5
DNA: TGTTCCAGCAGCTTCGTTCCCGTGACTAGCGGGAGTGAGACCCAGTACTTC
CDR3: CSSSFVPVTSGSETQYF

size: medium-sized
D: NA
V: TRBV6-1
J: TRBJ2-3
DNA: TGTGCCAGCAGTGGAGGCGGACGCACAGATACGCAGTATTTT
CDR3: CASSGGGRTDTQYF

size: NA
D: TRBD2
V: TRBV30
J: TRBJ2-3
DNA: TGTGCCTGGACCCCGGGGACTAGCGTTCGAGATACGCAGTATTTT
CDR3: CAWTPGTSVRDTQYF

size: once
D: NA
V: TRBV11-2
J: TRBJ2-7
DNA: TGTGCCAGCAGCTTAGATCGGACTAACACCTACGAGCAGTACTTC
CDR3: CASSLDRTNTYEQYF

size: many
D: TRBD1
V: TRBV5-4
J: TRBJ2-5
DNA: TGTGCCAGCAGCGGGTCCGGGACAGGGCGGGAGACCCAGTACTTC
CDR3: CASSGSGTGRETQYF

size: NA
D: NA
V: TRBV6-2/TRBV6-3
J: TRBJ2-1
DNA: TGTGCCAGCACGAACTTTAAGACCGATCTTCAGTTCTTC
CDR3: CASTNFKTDLQFF

size: medium-sized
D: NA
V: TRBV6-1
J: TRBJ2-1
DNA: TGTGCCAGCAGTGAAGGGACTCAGCACCGCAATGAGCAGTTCTTC
CDR3: CASSEGTQHRNEQFF